The 18 T cell receptor beta chains below were found in one sample sequenced in a study of OX40 agonist ivuxolimab in advanced cancers. Data came from immunoSEQ multiplex PCR; TCRdb stores just in-frame clones and leaves some out. The profile shows about 80,000 clones, approximately 94% of them singletons. This material consisted of CD4+ or CD8+ T cells sorted from blood, taken in a trial of the OX40 agonist ivuxolimab. The source of these receptors is an adult with an advanced solid tumor such as melanoma, head and neck, liver or kidney cancer.

This chain joins TRBV7-2 and TRBJ2-5; D ambiguous. V shed 5 bases and J shed 3 bases, with 13 bases lying between them. Germline loops: CDR1 SGHTA, CDR2 FQGNSA. CDR3 length equals 14 residues. The CDR3 DNA sequence: TGTGCCAGCAGCCCCAGCCTCATTGAAGAGACCCAGTACTTC. Amino acid sequence: CASSPSLIEETQYF.

The CDR3 sequence is CASSFPGQSYEQYF. CDR3 bases: TGTGCCAGCAGTTTCCCGGGACAAAGCTACGAGCAGTACTTC. This chain links TRBV28 with TRBJ2-7, with D maybe TRBD1 (6 bases). V lost 3 bases and J lost 3, with 12 bases in between. This CDR3 contains 14 residues. In germline, CDR1 is MDHEN, CDR2 SYDVKM.

The chain employs TRBV19 and TRBJ1-4; 9 bases agree with TRBD1. There are 14 residues in the CDR3. V lost 7 bases and J lost 10; bases outside the gene matches: 10. Looked up from germline, CDR1 is LNHDA and CDR2 is SQIVND (reference sequence). The CDR3 sequence: CASKEGQGGRKLFF. CDR3 bases: TGTGCCAGTAAAGAGGGACAGGGAGGGAGAAAACTGTTTTTT.

This chain connects TRBV15 to TRBJ2-7, with 8 positions matching TRBD1. The germline CDR1 and CDR2 sequences are LNHNV and YYDKDF (reference sequence). V lost 5 bases to trimming and J lost 2 bases; unmatched junction nucleotides: 14. CDR3 length: 17 amino acids. CDR3 DNA: TGTGCCACCAGCGGATCTAGACAGGGGTATAGGACCTACGAGCAGTACTTC. Amino acids: CATSGSRQGYRTYEQYF.

The genes are TRBV11-1 and TRBJ2-5, with 8 bases fitting TRBD1. CDR1 and CDR2 from the germline V gene are SGHAT and FQDESV (reference sequence). With V trimmed by 2 bases and J by 4 bases, 3 bases remained unmatched. This CDR3 has 14 amino acids. CDR3 sequence (DNA): TGTGCCAGCAGCTTATGGGACAGGAGAGAGACCCAGTACTTC. Protein sequence: CASSLWDRRETQYF.

The chain uses TRBV21-1 and TRBJ2-3. TRBV21-1 is a listed pseudogene. There are 14 residues in the CDR3. CDR3 DNA: TGTGCCAGCAGCATTAAGGAAGGCACAGATACGCAGTATTTT. It specifies CASSIKEGTDTQYF.

The CDR3 region is CASSFQTGGVTDTQYF. As DNA, the CDR3 is TGTGCCAGCAGCTTCCAAACAGGGGGCGTGACAGATACGCAGTATTTT. This sequence joins TRBV11-1 and TRBJ2-3, with TRBD1 matching 9 bases. The CDR3 covers 16 residues. The germline V gene has CDR1 SGHAT and CDR2 FQDESV (reference sequence). The J segment lost 3 bases and the V segment lost 3 bases, leaving 7 bases of the junction unmatched.

J is TRBJ2-3 and V is TRBV9; 9 nucleotides match TRBD2. The germline gives CDR1 SGDLS, CDR2 YYNGEE. The V segment lost 3 bases and the J segment 0 bases; nucleotides outside the gene matches: 2. The CDR3 loop spans 15 amino acids. The CDR3 DNA is TGTGCCAGCAGCGCAGGGACTAGCAGCACAGATACGCAGTATTTT. This translates into CASSAGTSSTDTQYF.

Worth noting for this clone: This specimen includes other DNA sequences encoding the same CDR3. The rearrangement uses TRBV28 and TRBJ1-3; TRBD1 is a possible D gene (6 bases). V was pared by 5 bases and J by 0 bases, with 8 bases between. The CDR3 extends over 14 amino acids. CDR1 is MDHEN and CDR2 is SYDVKM in the germline V gene. The CDR3 DNA reads TGTGCCAGCAGTCCGGACAGCTCTGGAAACACCATATATTTT. Protein sequence: CASSPDSSGNTIYF.

The V gene is TRBV5-4, the J gene TRBJ1-1; 8 bases are a match to TRBD1. The CDR3 sequence is 15 residues long. V lost 5 bases and J lost 1; bases outside the gene matches: 7. Germline lookup yields CDR1 SGHNT and CDR2 YYREEE (reference sequence). CDR3 protein: CASRGGDRTNTEAFF. Here the CDR3 DNA reads TGTGCCAGCAGGGGTGGGGACAGGACGAACACTGAAGCTTTCTTT.

This chain uses TRBV27 with TRBJ1-4; D unclear. The CDR3 contains 14 residues. Germline CDR1 and CDR2: MNHEY and SMNVEV (reference sequence). V gave up 5 bases and J gave up 0 bases, with 7 bases separating them. The chain's CDR3 is CASSIYATNEKLFF. The CDR3 nucleotides read TGTGCCAGCAGTATATATGCAACTAATGAAAAACTGTTTTTT.

The V and J genes are TRBV7-6 and TRBJ2-5; D perhaps matches TRBD1 (6 bases). CDR1 is SGHVS and CDR2 is FNYEAQ in the germline V gene. Trimming stripped 1 base from V and 5 bases from J, with 14 bases between. CDR3 length: 15 amino acids. The CDR3, as DNA: TGTGCCAGCAGCTTAGTAGGGGGTAAAATGGAGACCCAGTACTTC. Encoded protein: CASSLVGGKMETQYF.

V gene TRBV6-1 combines with J gene TRBJ2-4; D is undetermined. V lost 3 bases and J lost 9, with 6 bases in between. The CDR3 length is 11 residues. CDR1 and CDR2 (germline): MNHNS, SASEGT. The CDR3: CASSEEGIQYF. CDR3 coding DNA: TGTGCCAGCAGTGAGGAAGGCATTCAGTACTTC.

This clone was counted between two and nine times. The chain links TRBV19 to TRBJ1-2; D possibly corresponds to TRBD1 (6 bases). Germline V lookup: CDR1 LNHDA, CDR2 SQIVND (reference sequence). The CDR3 runs to 14 residues. The germline V and J ends were trimmed by 4 bases and 2 bases, with 11 bases remaining between them. The CDR3 protein is CASSNLGTNYGYTF. The CDR3, as DNA: TGTGCCAGTAGTAATCTCGGGACAAACTATGGCTACACCTTC. Looking up the rest from reference TRBV19 and TRBJ1-2 gives the full variable domain: DGGITQSPKYLFRKEGQNVTLSCEQNLNHDAMYWYRQDPGQGLRLIYYSQIVNDFQKGDIAEGYSVSREKKESFPLTVTSAQKNPTAFYLCASSNLGTNYGYTFGSGTRLTVV.

The chain couples TRBV5-6 to TRBJ2-5; the D gene could be TRBD1 or TRBD2 (6 bases each). With 4 bases removed from V and 5 bases from J, the gap between germline ends came to 15 bases. The CDR3 spans 14 residues. From germline, CDR1 is SGHDT and CDR2 YYEEEE. In nucleotides, the CDR3 is TGTGCCAGCAGCCCAAACCTAGGGGGGGAGACCCAGTACTTC. Translating gives CASSPNLGGETQYF.

This rearrangement joins TRBV25-1 to TRBJ2-1, with 12 bases that match TRBD2. CDR3 length: 16 amino acids. CDR1 is MGHDK and CDR2 is SYGVNS in the germline V gene. With 5 bases clipped from V and 2 bases from J, the junction kept 4 bases outside the gene matches. CDR3 amino acids: CASSQTSGRAYNEQFF. CDR3 coding DNA: TGTGCCAGCAGTCAGACTAGCGGGAGAGCCTACAATGAGCAGTTCTTC.

The chain recombines TRBV7-9 with TRBJ1-5, with 7 bases identical to TRBD1. The germline CDR1 and CDR2 sequences are SEHNR and FQNEAQ (reference sequence). This CDR3 has 17 residues. V shed 5 bases, J shed 2 bases, and the junction held 12 bases outside the gene matches. The CDR3 sequence is CASSPGDSKRGNQPQHF. In nucleotides, the CDR3 is TGTGCCAGCAGCCCTGGGGACAGCAAGCGGGGCAATCAGCCCCAGCATTTT.

V and J are TRBV5-1 and TRBJ2-3; 8 nucleotides agree with TRBD1. With 0 bases clipped from V and 2 bases from J, the junction kept 2 bases outside the gene matches. Germline CDR1 is SGHRS and CDR2 is YFSETQ. The CDR3 length is 15 residues. The CDR3 reads CASSLDRGDTDTQYF. The CDR3 DNA is TGCGCCAGCAGCTTGGACAGGGGGGACACAGATACGCAGTATTTT.